This T cell receptor beta chain was sequenced for a study of T-cell memory formation after mild COVID-19. Points from the study as a whole: Day 15 to 85 contracting clones showed balanced CD4/CD8; day 15 to 37 expanders favored CD4+.

This clonotype was observed a few times. Its antigen is unknown. This CDR3 comprises 19 residues. The ends lost 3 bases at V and 5 bases at J; junction bases unmatched: 15. Germline values: CDR1 LGHDT, CDR2 YNNKEL (reference sequence). TCRdb processed the 5' RACE reads anew with MiXCR; each CDR3 protein has one entry. The sample lists 550,000 to 600,000 distinct CDR3 sequences; approximately 15% were seen once. The sequenced sample was PBMCs or a T cell subset sorted from them (not recorded which). The TCR was taken from an adult woman who had mild COVID-19 (a few samples of this study predate the infection). Cell type and time point are not known. V usage is TRBV3-1 and J usage is TRBJ2-1, with 11 bases lining up with TRBD2. CDR3 nucleotide sequence: TGTGCCAGCAGCCATTCCCGAGGAGTAGCGGGGGGGCCCCACAATGAGCAGTTCTTC. It codes for CASSHSRGVAGGPHNEQFF.